The 21 T cell receptor beta chains below all came from one sample that was sequenced in a study of T cell clonality in common variable immunodeficiency. The study, taken as a whole, reports: Common variable immunodeficiency TCR beta sequences reportedly had fewer deletions and N-nucleotide insertions.

Sequencing was performed with immunoSEQ multiplex PCR; in TCRdb, only in-frame clones are kept and a portion is missing. The sample presents some 26,000 clones, none singletons. What these receptors recognize is not known. What was sequenced was peripheral blood mononuclear cells. These receptor sequences come from a human donor with common variable immunodeficiency.

This clone has ten or more counts. Coverage ceases 3 residues before the CDR3 finishes, and the germline J gene fills in the end. The rearrangement joins TRBV19 to TRBJ2-3; D call uncertain. The ends were cut back, 2 bases at V and 2 bases at J, with 8 bases in the middle. Germline CDR1 and CDR2: LNHDA and SQIVND (reference sequence). The CDR3 extends over 14 amino acids. Partial CDR3 DNA: TGTGCCAGTAGTATATCCGCGTCCACAGATACG. As protein: CASSISASTDT. The entire CDR3 reads CASSISASTDTQYF.

About this clone itself: With the read ending 3 residues before the CDR3 end, the germline J gene is used to fill in that end. J is TRBJ2-7 and V is TRBV11-2; D is uncertain. This CDR3 is 12 amino acids long. Looked up from germline, CDR1 is SGHAT and CDR2 is FQNNGV. The V gene lost 3 bases and the J gene lost 0 bases, with 3 bases spanning the gap. CDR3 bases read: TGTGCCAGCAGCTTCGGCTCCTACGAG. It encodes CASSFGSYE. The whole CDR3 protein is CASSFGSYEQYF.

This clone was observed a few times. The read terminates 3 residues ahead of where the CDR3 ends, so the germline J gene completes it. The gene calls are TRBV7-9 and TRBJ1-1, with D possibly TRBD1 on 5 matching bases. The CDR3 has 14 amino acids. Germline CDR1 is SEHNR and CDR2 is FQNEAQ (reference sequence). Trimming left V 2 bases short and J 5 bases short, with 12 bases between. The CDR3 bases that were read are TGTGCCAGCAGCTTAAGTTGGGGCGCAACTGAA. Translating it yields CASSLSWGATE. The CDR3 as a whole reads CASSLSWGATEAFF.

This clone has at least ten counts. Read data end 3 residues before the CDR3 end; the end is taken from the germline J gene. The genes are TRBV2 and TRBJ1-1; 7 bases align to TRBD1. From germline, CDR1 is SNHLY and CDR2 FYNNEI. CDR3 size: 13 residues. Losses at the gene ends were 6 bases for V and 4 bases for J; bases not matched to a gene: 5. The CDR3 loop reads CASSNTGATEAFF. The CDR3 DNA, read in part, is TGTGCCAGCAGCAATACAGGGGCCACTGAA. The full variable domain, in which reference TRBV2 and TRBJ1-1 provide the parts outside the CDR3, is EPEVTQTPSHQVTQMGQEVILRCVPISNHLYFYWYRQILGQKVEFLVSFYNNEISEKSEIFDDQFSVERPDGSNFTLKIRSTKLEDSAMYFCASSNTGATEAFFGQGTRLTVV.

Turning to this clone: Read coverage stops 3 residues before the CDR3 terminus; the germline J gene supplies the remainder. The chain combines TRBV7-6 with TRBJ2-1; 9 positions agree with TRBD2. From germline, CDR1 is SGHVS and CDR2 FNYEAQ. The CDR3 length is 16 residues. V lost 5 bases to trimming and J lost 5 bases; unmatched junction nucleotides: 10. CDR3 loop: CASSNPGTSTNNEQFF. The CDR3 DNA, read in part, is TGTGCCAGCAGCAACCCCGGGACTAGCACGAACAATGAG.

This clone occurred a few times. The CDR3 end falls 3 residues outside the read, so it is completed with the germline J gene. This chain joins TRBV20-1 and TRBJ2-3, with D unclear. Germline CDR1 is DFQATT and CDR2 is SNEGSKA (reference sequence). The ends were cut back, 5 bases at V and 3 bases at J, with 9 bases in the middle. The CDR3 contains 12 residues. The CDR3 here is CSAFRSTDTQYF. The covered CDR3 bases are TGCAGTGCTTTCCGTTCTACAGATACG.

The CDR3 loop is CASTKTVASIETQYF. CDR3 bases read: TGTGCCAGCACAAAAACGGTGGCTAGTATTGAGACC. The chain is built from TRBV7-9 and TRBJ2-5; D call uncertain. The read ends 3 residues early relative to the CDR3; the germline J gene fills the gap. The germline V gene has CDR1 SEHNR and CDR2 FQNEAQ (reference sequence). The CDR3 spans 15 residues. V was clipped by 7 bases and J by 5 bases, with 20 bases between them.

This clone came up many times. Sequencing ends 3 residues short of the CDR3 end; the germline J gene provides the rest. The chain uses TRBV6-2 or TRBV6-3 and TRBJ2-3; 13 bases agree with TRBD2. The CDR3 sequence is 17 residues long. Trimming cost V 6 bases and J 2 bases; bases outside gene matches: 8. Germline values: CDR1 MNHEY, CDR2 SVGEGT. CDR3 bases read: TGTGCCAGCAGGCCGGGACTAGCGGGATCGGTCACAGATACG. The encoded protein is CASRPGLAGSVTDT. The whole CDR3 reads CASRPGLAGSVTDTQYF.

This clone was counted between two and nine times. The read halts 3 residues ahead of the CDR3 end, with the missing end drawn from the germline J gene. The V call is TRBV7-3, the J call TRBJ2-5; D possibly corresponds to TRBD2 (5 bases). The CDR3 is made up of 17 amino acids. V lost 0 bases and J lost 1, with 15 bases in between. From germline, CDR1 is SGHTA and CDR2 FQGTGA. CDR3 DNA (partial): TGTGCCAGCAGCTTAACGGCGGGTTCGCGGTTCCAAGAGACC. It yields the protein CASSLTAGSRFQET. The whole CDR3 reads CASSLTAGSRFQETQYF.

This clone has a handful of counts. The sequenced fragment ends 3 residues before the CDR3 boundary, so the rest is inferred from the germline J gene. This chain joins TRBV2 and TRBJ2-2; 9 bases align to TRBD1. There are 14 residues in the CDR3. The V and J ends lost 6 bases and 5 bases, in that order; junction bases with no gene match: 4. Per the germline V gene, CDR1 is SNHLY and CDR2 is FYNNEI. The CDR3 sequence is CASSRDRATGELFF. The covered CDR3 bases are TGTGCCAGCAGCCGGGACAGGGCGACCGGGGAG.

On this clone itself: The read ends 3 residues before the CDR3 terminus; that terminus is restored from the germline J gene. V is TRBV7-3 and J is TRBJ2-3; a weak D match, TRBD1 (5 bases). This CDR3 comprises 16 residues. Germline V gene sequence: CDR1 SGHTA, CDR2 FQGTGA. V lost 2 bases to trimming and J lost 5 bases, with 17 bases between them. The CDR3 spells CASSLSPTERKDTQYF. The sequenced CDR3 bases are TGTGCCAGCAGCTTATCGCCGACAGAGAGGAAAGATACG.

This clone was found many times. Read coverage stops 3 residues before the CDR3 terminus; the germline J gene supplies the remainder. This chain links TRBV7-3 with TRBJ1-1; 8 bases agree with TRBD1. Germline assignment: CDR1 SGHTA and CDR2 FQGTGA. V shed 4 bases and J 2 bases; nucleotides not matched to a gene: 6. The CDR3 is made up of 15 amino acids. Here the CDR3 reads CASSSYRGANTEAFF. CDR3 DNA, as far as it was read: TGTGCCAGCAGCTCCTACAGGGGGGCAAACACTGAA. The full variable domain, rest sourced from reference TRBV7-3 and TRBJ1-1, is GAGVSQTPSNKVTEKGKYVELRCDPISGHTALYWYRQSLGQGPEFLIYFQGTGAADDSGLPNDRFFAVRPEGSVSTLKIQRTERGDSAVYLCASSSYRGANTEAFFGQGTRLTVV.

This clone was seen only a few times. The observed sequence ends 3 residues before the CDR3 terminus, with the missing tail filled in from the germline J gene. This chain links TRBV7-2 with TRBJ2-5; tentative D call: TRBD1 (6 bases). The CDR3 has 14 residues. Trimming removed 5 bases from V and 5 bases from J, with 15 bases in between. Germline loops: CDR1 SGHTA, CDR2 FQGNSA. The CDR3 is CASSPRTGSETQYF. The sequenced part of the CDR3 DNA is TGTGCCAGCAGCCCTAGAACAGGGTCGGAGACC.

This clone was seen a handful of times. The read finishes 3 residues shy of the CDR3 end, and the germline J gene is used to complete it. The rearrangement joins TRBV20-1 to TRBJ2-1, with D perhaps matching TRBD1 (7 bases). Germline V CDR1 and CDR2: DFQATT, SNEGSKA (reference sequence). The CDR3 totals 16 residues. V lost 3 bases to trimming and J lost 6 bases, with 21 bases between them. The covered CDR3 bases are TGCAGTGCTAGGAGGATGGCAGGGGGGACCGTCAATGAG. It yields the protein CSARRMAGGTVNE. The CDR3 reads in full as CSARRMAGGTVNEQFF.

By share, this clone ranks as large. The read stops 3 residues short of the end of the CDR3; the missing end is completed from the germline J gene. This chain links TRBV5-1 with TRBJ2-1, with a tentative D call TRBD2 (5 bases). In germline, CDR1 is SGHRS, CDR2 YFSETQ. The CDR3 length is 12 residues. The ends were cut back, 0 bases at V and 8 bases at J, with 6 bases in the middle. The CDR3 sequence is CASSLAGDEQFF. CDR3 DNA, as far as it was read: TGCGCCAGCAGCTTGGCCGGGGATGAG. Looking up the rest from reference TRBV5-1 and TRBJ2-1 gives the full variable domain: KAGVTQTPRYLIKTRGQQVTLSCSPISGHRSVSWYQQTPGQGLQFLFEYFSETQRNKGNFPGRFSGRQFSNSRSEMNVSTLELGDSALYLCASSLAGDEQFFGPGTRLTVL.

The sample holds many counts of this clone. The read finishes 3 residues shy of the CDR3 end, and the germline J gene is used to complete it. J is TRBJ2-2 and V is TRBV19; the D gene is possibly TRBD2 (6 bases). The germline V gene encodes CDR1 LNHDA and CDR2 SQIVND (reference sequence). The CDR3 extends over 14 amino acids. The V gene lost 7 bases and the J gene lost 5 bases, with 14 bases spanning the gap. Here the CDR3 reads CASMKLEGTGELFF. The sequenced CDR3 bases are TGTGCCAGTATGAAGCTGGAGGGGACCGGGGAG.

Comment on this clone: The read comes to an end 3 residues before the CDR3 does, leaving the germline J gene to fill in the end. This chain uses TRBV7-7 with TRBJ2-1; 9 bases fit TRBD2. V dropped 5 bases and J dropped 5; count of bases not matched to a gene: 16. Germline V gives CDR1 SSHAT, CDR2 FNYEAQ (reference sequence). The CDR3 runs 18 residues. The CDR3 spells CASSLIPGLAGPHNEQFF. The CDR3 bases that were read are TGTGCCAGCAGCCTGATACCGGGCCTAGCGGGGCCCCACAATGAG.

This clone was found a few times. The read terminates 3 residues before the CDR3 end, so the remaining end is supplied by the germline J gene. The chain links TRBV18 to TRBJ1-6; weak D call: TRBD1 (5 bases). Germline values: CDR1 KGHSH, CDR2 LQKENI. There are 16 residues in the CDR3. V was clipped by 5 bases and J by 4 bases, with 15 bases between them. CDR3 DNA (partial): TGTGCCAGCTCAACGGGGGGATCCGGTTATAATTCACCC. Protein product: CASSTGGSGYNSP. The whole CDR3 is CASSTGGSGYNSPLHF.

This clone turned up a few times. The CDR3 extends 3 residues past the end of the read, so its final part is completed from the germline J gene. The rearrangement links TRBV19 to TRBJ2-5; possibly TRBD2 for D (5 bases). Germline V CDR1 and CDR2: LNHDA, SQIVND (reference sequence). The CDR3 totals 12 residues. This CDR3 reads CASSSDRGTQYF. The covered CDR3 bases are TGTGCCAGTAGCTCGGACCGGGGTACC.

This clone has only a few counts. The read halts 3 residues ahead of the CDR3 end, with the missing end drawn from the germline J gene. This chain joins TRBV18 and TRBJ2-7; the D is unclear. Germline V lookup: CDR1 KGHSH, CDR2 LQKENI. The CDR3 consists of 13 residues. V lost 6 bases, J lost 0 bases, and 9 bases lay in between. The CDR3: CASSLYSSYEQYF. The sequenced part of the CDR3 DNA is TGTGCCAGCTCTCTTTACAGCTCCTACGAG.

This clone has more than one count but fewer than ten. From the germline J gene comes the end of the CDR3, since the read stops 3 residues before it. This sequence joins TRBV19 and TRBJ1-1; D might be TRBD1 (5 bases). Germline-derived CDR1 and CDR2 are LNHDA and SQIVND (reference sequence). This CDR3 contains 13 residues. V lost 5 bases and J 4 bases, leaving 11 bases between the germline ends. CDR3 bases read: TGTGCCAGTAGTTACCAGGGAAGCACTGAA. It yields the protein CASSYQGSTE. The whole CDR3 protein reads CASSYQGSTEAFF.